The 31 T cell receptor beta chains listed next were all sequenced from one sample in a study of blood T cell repertoires in COVID-19. Sequenced by immunoSEQ multiplex PCR; TCRdb stores in-frame clones only, minus some. The sample records around 85,000 clones, 70% to 90% being singletons. The sequencing input was peripheral blood. These receptors originate from a man aged 55 to 70 with acute or convalescent COVID-19.

This rearrangement joins TRBV5-1 to TRBJ2-3; D perhaps matches TRBD2 (6 bases). V lost 0 bases and J lost 5, with 25 bases in between. Germline V lookup: CDR1 SGHRS, CDR2 YFSETQ. The CDR3 covers 19 residues. CDR3 sequence (DNA): TGCGCCAGCAGCTTGGCTTTACACCGGGACTCAATGAGGTTAGATACGCAGTATTTT. Translation: CASSLALHRDSMRLDTQYF. Variable domain in full (rest from reference TRBV5-1 and TRBJ2-3): KAGVTQTPRYLIKTRGQQVTLSCSPISGHRSVSWYQQTPGQGLQFLFEYFSETQRNKGNFPGRFSGRQFSNSRSEMNVSTLELGDSALYLCASSLALHRDSMRLDTQYFGPGTRLTVL.

This chain joins TRBV29-1 and TRBJ1-4; perhaps TRBD1 as D (5 bases). Germline V gives CDR1 SQVTM, CDR2 ANQGSEA. Trimming pared 5 bases from V and 8 bases from J, leaving 12 bases between. This CDR3 region has 12 residues. In nucleotides, the CDR3 is TGCAGCGTTCTGCGGGGCTCCGAAAAACTGTTTTTT. Amino acid sequence: CSVLRGSEKLFF.

The rearrangement links TRBV21-1 to TRBJ2-1; the table's TRBD2 call for D was not verified on the DNA. TRBV21-1 is a recognized pseudogene. The CDR3 is 15 amino acids. Here the CDR3 DNA reads TGTGCCAGCAGCAACCGAGGGCACTCCTACAATGAGCAGTTCTTC. Its translation is CASSNRGHSYNEQFF.

The chain combines TRBV27 with TRBJ1-4; D unresolved. This CDR3 has 13 residues. The germline V and J ends were trimmed by 5 bases and 5 bases, with 9 bases remaining between them. Germline lookup yields CDR1 MNHEY and CDR2 SMNVEV (reference sequence). CDR3 residues: CASSKHPNEKLFF. The CDR3 DNA reads as TGTGCCAGCAGTAAACATCCGAATGAAAAACTGTTTTTT.

The chain has TRBV4-1 and TRBJ1-5, with 7 bases matching TRBD1. Trimming took 0 bases from V and 7 from J; bases not matched to a gene: 12. CDR3 length equals 17 residues. Germline assignment: CDR1 MGHRA and CDR2 YSYEKL. The CDR3 sequence is CASSQDRVQTGRQPQHF. CDR3 sequence (DNA): TGCGCCAGCAGCCAAGATCGGGTTCAGACAGGGCGCCAGCCCCAGCATTTT.

V gene TRBV19 combines with J gene TRBJ2-7, with D uncertain. V was shortened by 3 bases and J by 2 bases, with 8 bases between the two germline ends. The germline V gene encodes CDR1 LNHDA and CDR2 SQIVND (reference sequence). This CDR3 contains 13 residues. The CDR3 nucleotides are TGTGCCAGTAGTATTGAGTTTCCCTACGAGCAGTACTTC. Translated: CASSIEFPYEQYF.

The chain combines TRBV19 with TRBJ1-4; TRBD1 is a possible D gene (6 bases). The CDR3 has 16 amino acids. Trimming removed 5 bases at V and 6 bases at J, with 19 bases between. Germline CDR1 and CDR2: LNHDA and SQIVND (reference sequence). The CDR3 loop is CASSLRPQGPDEKLFF. CDR3 coding DNA: TGTGCCAGTAGTCTTAGGCCTCAGGGGCCTGATGAAAAACTGTTTTTT.

This chain links TRBV5-1 with TRBJ2-5; TRBD1 matches 11 bases. This CDR3 comprises 16 residues. Germline V gene lookup returns CDR1 SGHRS and CDR2 YFSETQ. Trimming removed 0 bases from V and 3 bases from J; junction bases left unmatched: 4. CDR3 sequence (DNA): TGCGCCAGCAGCTTGGTGGGGACAGGGGGAGAAGAGACCCAGTACTTC. This sequence encodes CASSLVGTGGEETQYF. The variable domain in full, completed from reference TRBV5-1 and TRBJ2-5, reads KAGVTQTPRYLIKTRGQQVTLSCSPISGHRSVSWYQQTPGQGLQFLFEYFSETQRNKGNFPGRFSGRQFSNSRSEMNVSTLELGDSALYLCASSLVGTGGEETQYFGPGTRLLVL.

The chain combines TRBV27 with TRBJ1-4; 7 positions agree with TRBD1. CDR3 length: 14 residues. Unmatched junction bases numbered 6, after V lost 4 bases and J lost 7 bases. The germline gives CDR1 MNHEY, CDR2 SMNVEV (reference sequence). The CDR3 spells CASSSTGRREKLFF. CDR3 in DNA: TGTGCCAGCAGTTCGACAGGGAGGCGTGAAAAACTGTTTTTT. The full variable domain, with the rest looked up from reference TRBV27 and TRBJ1-4, is EAQVTQNPRYLITVTGKKLTVTCSQNMNHEYMSWYRQDPGLGLRQIYYSMNVEVTDKGDVPEGYKVSRKEKRNFPLILESPSPNQTSLYFCASSSTGRREKLFFGSGTQLSVL.

This clone was detected a few times. The chain recombines TRBV5-4 with TRBJ1-1; D might be TRBD1 (5 bases). Trimming stripped 0 bases from V and 5 bases from J, with 5 bases between. Germline lookup yields CDR1 SGHNT and CDR2 YYREEE (reference sequence). The CDR3 sequence is 12 residues long. The chain's CDR3 is CASSLEGTEAFF. The CDR3 region has the DNA TGTGCCAGCAGCTTGGAGGGGACTGAAGCTTTCTTT.

The CDR3 coding sequence is TGTGCCAGCAGCTTCCTGGGACTAGCGGGGAGAGAGACCCAGTACTTC. It is translated as CASSFLGLAGRETQYF. The V and J genes are TRBV7-2 and TRBJ2-5; 13 nucleotides match TRBD2. V was clipped by 3 bases and J by 4 bases; unmatched bases: 5. CDR3 length: 16 residues. From germline, CDR1 is SGHTA and CDR2 FQGNSA.

The V and J genes are TRBV21-1 and TRBJ2-7; TRBD2 was called by the table and not checked on the DNA. TRBV21-1 is assigned pseudogene status. The CDR3 consists of 21 residues. Here the CDR3 DNA reads TGTGCCAGCAGCAAAGTTCGGTCCTGCCAAGCGAGCGGGGGCCTGCCTGACGAGCAGTACTTC. This encodes CASSKVRSCQASGGLPDEQYF.

The rearrangement uses TRBV3-1 (or the pseudogene TRBV3-2) and TRBJ1-2; D is uncertain. The germline V gene encodes CDR1 LGHDT and CDR2 YNNKEL (reference sequence). Trimming cost V 4 bases and J 3 bases, with 12 bases left between them. CDR3 size: 14 residues. The CDR3 DNA is TGTGCCAGCAGCCGTGGAGGCGGGGACTATGGCTACACCTTC. Amino acids: CASSRGGGDYGYTF.

The chain couples TRBV3-1 (or the pseudogene TRBV3-2) to TRBJ2-5; 9 bases agree with TRBD2. This CDR3 has 14 amino acids. V shed 8 bases, J shed 7 bases, and the junction held 11 bases outside the gene matches. CDR1 is LGHDT and CDR2 is YNNKEL in the germline V gene (reference sequence). The CDR3 sequence is CASRGGGLARTQYF. In DNA form, the CDR3 reads TGTGCCAGCCGCGGGGGGGGACTAGCAAGGACCCAGTACTTC.

This clone is a singleton in its sample. The gene calls are TRBV27 and TRBJ2-7; 8 bases align to TRBD1. CDR3 length: 14 residues. Germline V lookup: CDR1 MNHEY, CDR2 SMNVEV (reference sequence). V shed 6 bases and J 4 bases; nucleotides not matched to a gene: 8. The CDR3 reads CASSWTGTYYEQYF. As DNA, the CDR3 is TGTGCCAGCAGCTGGACAGGGACTTATTACGAGCAGTACTTC.

The chain employs TRBV7-2 and TRBJ2-1; D unclear. V was trimmed by 1 base and J by 12 bases, leaving 19 bases between them. CDR3 size: 15 residues. The germline V gene has CDR1 SGHTA and CDR2 FQGNSA. CDR3 amino acids: CASSLVVYGAYGQFF. Here the CDR3 DNA reads TGTGCCAGCAGCTTAGTGGTTTATGGAGCATACGGGCAGTTCTTC.

V and J are TRBV3-1 (or the pseudogene TRBV3-2) and TRBJ1-1; 8 bases line up with TRBD1. CDR1 LGHDT and CDR2 YNNKEL come from the germline V gene (reference sequence). The length of the CDR3 is 17 residues. Trimming removed 3 bases from V and 1 base from J; junction bases left unmatched: 10. CDR3 loop: CASSQHDLQGANTEAFF. CDR3 nucleotide sequence: TGTGCCAGCAGCCAGCACGACCTCCAGGGGGCGAACACTGAAGCTTTCTTT.

The V and J genes are TRBV29-1 and TRBJ2-4, with a possible D match to TRBD2 (6 bases). The CDR3 sequence is 14 residues long. V lost 0 bases and J lost 8, with 14 bases in between. Looked up from germline, CDR1 is SQVTM and CDR2 is ANQGSEA. DNA for the CDR3: TGCAGCGTTGAAGACGGGGGTGGAGGGGACATTCAGTACTTC. Translated, it gives CSVEDGGGGDIQYF.

This chain joins TRBV7-8 and TRBJ2-3; 7 nucleotides agree with TRBD2. Trimming took 4 bases from V and 1 from J; bases not matched to a gene: 5. The CDR3 is made up of 15 amino acids. Per the germline V gene, CDR1 is SGHVS and CDR2 is FQNEAQ. The CDR3 loop reads CASSYSGIGTDTQYF. The CDR3 nucleotides read TGTGCCAGCAGCTACAGCGGGATAGGCACAGATACGCAGTATTTT.

The chain carries TRBV5-4 and TRBJ1-5, with a possible D match to TRBD1 (6 bases). The CDR3 has 14 amino acids. V was trimmed by 6 bases and J by 5 bases, leaving 15 bases between them. Germline V gives CDR1 SGHNT, CDR2 YYREEE (reference sequence). The CDR3 nucleotides are TGTGCCAGCAATATCGGGACAAGGGATCAGCCCCAGCATTTT. This translates into CASNIGTRDQPQHF.

The chain carries TRBV6-5 and TRBJ1-1; D not resolved. Germline V CDR1 and CDR2: MNHEY, SVGAGI. There are 11 residues in the CDR3. The ends were cut back, 6 bases at V and 1 base at J, with 3 bases in the middle. The CDR3 region is CASSKNTEAFF. In DNA, the CDR3 is TGTGCCAGCAGCAAGAACACTGAAGCTTTCTTT.

This clone was recorded a few times. The gene calls are TRBV11-3 and TRBJ2-1; 7 nucleotides agree with TRBD1. The CDR3 has 16 amino acids. The V segment lost 0 bases and the J segment 4 bases; nucleotides outside the gene matches: 6. Per the germline V gene, CDR1 is SGHNT and CDR2 is YENEEA. In DNA form, the CDR3 reads TGTGCCAGCAGCTTAGAGTCCACAGGGGCTTACAATGAGCAGTTCTTC. Protein sequence: CASSLESTGAYNEQFF.

The chain combines TRBV5-5 with TRBJ2-2; 7 bases align to TRBD1. CDR3 length: 14 residues. CDR1 is SGHKS, CDR2 YYEKEE, per germline (reference sequence). The V gene end was trimmed by 4 bases and the J gene end by 4 bases; junction bases not matched to a gene: 4. The DNA for the CDR3 is TGTGCCAGCAGCGAGGGGGCAGGCACCGGGGAGCTGTTTTTT. It specifies CASSEGAGTGELFF.

The chain links TRBV18 to TRBJ1-4; no reliable D call. V was shortened by 0 bases and J by 4 bases, with 15 bases between the two germline ends. This CDR3 region has 17 residues. Germline V lookup: CDR1 KGHSH, CDR2 LQKENI. CDR3 protein: CASSPPNNGAGNEKLFF. The CDR3 DNA reads as TGTGCCAGCTCACCACCGAATAATGGAGCTGGTAATGAAAAACTGTTTTTT. The whole variable domain, filled in from reference TRBV18 and TRBJ1-4, reads NAGVMQNPRHLVRRRGQEARLRCSPMKGHSHVYWYRQLPEEGLKFMVYLQKENIIDESGMPKERFSAEFPKEGPSILRIQQVVRGDSAAYFCASSPPNNGAGNEKLFFGSGTQLSVL.

The chain combines TRBV19 with TRBJ1-5, with 9 nucleotides matching TRBD1. The CDR3 runs 14 residues. CDR1 and CDR2 (germline): LNHDA, SQIVND (reference sequence). V lost 6 bases, J lost 2 bases, and 2 bases stayed unmatched. In nucleotides, the CDR3 is TGTGCCAGTAGGGACAGGGGCGGCAATCAGCCCCAGCATTTT. Its translation: CASRDRGGNQPQHF.

The J gene is TRBJ1-2, the V gene TRBV12-3 or TRBV12-4; 8 bases line up with TRBD1. This CDR3 is built from 12 residues. V shed 5 bases, J shed 11 bases, and the junction held 7 bases outside the gene matches. The CDR3 region is CASSVTGGFYTF. The CDR3 coding sequence is TGTGCCAGCAGTGTTACAGGGGGTTTTTACACCTTC.

The J gene is TRBJ2-2, the V gene TRBV12-5; D is perhaps TRBD2 (6 bases). Germline CDR1 and CDR2: LGHNT and FRNRAP. The CDR3 extends over 19 amino acids. Trimming shortened V by 1 base and J by 6 bases, and 24 bases separated the two germline ends. DNA of the CDR3: TGTGCTAGTGGTTTGGCCGGGACTCACGCCGTTAAGCTCTCCGGGGAGCTGTTTTTT. Residues: CASGLAGTHAVKLSGELFF. Filled out from reference TRBV12-5 and TRBJ2-2, the complete variable domain reads DARVTQTPRHKVTEMGQEVTMRCQPILGHNTVFWYRQTMMQGLELLAYFRNRAPLDDSGMPKDRFSAEMPDATLATLKIQPSEPRDSAVYFCASGLAGTHAVKLSGELFFGEGSRLTVL.

The chain is built from TRBV7-9 and TRBJ1-1; possible D gene TRBD1, 6 bases. The length of the CDR3 is 17 residues. The germline V gene has CDR1 SEHNR and CDR2 FQNEAQ (reference sequence). Trimming took 3 bases from V and 1 from J, leaving 18 bases between them. As DNA, the CDR3 is TGTGCCAGCAGCTTCGAGCGATGGGTCAGGGGGAACACTGAAGCTTTCTTT. This encodes CASSFERWVRGNTEAFF.

The V gene is TRBV27, the J gene TRBJ1-2; D ambiguous. Germline CDR1 MNHEY, CDR2 SMNVEV (reference sequence). The length of the CDR3 is 13 residues. V gave up 6 bases and J gave up 8 bases, with 16 bases separating them. In DNA form, the CDR3 reads TGTGCCAGCAGCCACGGTCCCCCGGGAGGCTACACCTTC. It is translated as CASSHGPPGGYTF.

The J gene is TRBJ1-2, the V gene TRBV27; D perhaps matches TRBD1 (5 bases). The CDR3 consists of 14 residues. Germline V gene sequence: CDR1 MNHEY, CDR2 SMNVEV (reference sequence). V lost 4 bases and J 2 bases, leaving 11 bases between the germline ends. CDR3 sequence reads: CASSSRAANYGYTF. In DNA, the CDR3 is TGTGCCAGCAGTTCCAGGGCAGCCAACTATGGCTACACCTTC.

The chain couples TRBV10-3 to TRBJ1-2; D perhaps matches TRBD1 (5 bases). The V end lost 5 bases, the J end lost 2 bases, and 15 bases lay between the germline ends. Germline V lookup: CDR1 ENHRY, CDR2 SYGVKD. This CDR3 region has 15 residues. The CDR3 sequence is CAISSGDGYNYGYTF. The CDR3 bases are TGTGCCATCAGTTCGGGGGACGGCTACAACTATGGCTACACCTTC.